This T cell receptor (beta chain) was recorded in a study of technical replicates of blood from several donors. The method was immunoSEQ multiplex PCR; TCRdb's version includes in-frame clones alone and lacks a portion of them. The top ten clones hold 0.39% of a sample with under 75,000 clones, approximately 93% of them seen once. This CDR3 region has 11 residues. Between the trimmed V and J ends, which lost 6 bases and 11 bases, there was a span of 13 bases. Germline assignment: CDR1 SGHDN and CDR2 FVKESK. The sequence derives from a human donor in good health. The sample consisted of T cells isolated from PBMCs. V and J are TRBV14 and TRBJ1-1; D unclear. The CDR3, as DNA: TGTGCCAGCAGTTACAGTACTTGGGCTTTCTTT. This encodes CASSYSTWAFF.